This entry is about one T cell receptor (beta chain). Its ends do not fully match the called genes, so a read error is possible. This specimen belongs to a study of T cells in localized non-small cell lung cancer. The germline gives CDR1 MNHEY, CDR2 SVGAGI. The CDR3 is 11 residues long. Here immunoSEQ multiplex PCR was the method, and the copy in TCRdb shows in-frame clones only, minus some. The sample consists of 75,000 to 85,000 clones, 80% of them appearing once. J is TRBJ1-2 and V is TRBV6-5, with a possible D match to TRBD1 (5 bases). The TCR was taken from a female donor over 55 with stage I lung adenocarcinoma. Here the sequenced sample was peripheral blood, taken before any cancer treatment. The CDR3 nucleotides read TGTGCCAGCAGTTACTCCTGGGGCTTCTCCTTC. Protein: CASSYSWGFSF.